The clone carrying this T cell receptor (beta chain) was picked up one time. In the authors' methods: Estimates of nucleated cell counts were drawn from the amplification of reference gene primers. Only in-frame clones appear in the TCRdb table, and some are missing; sequencing was by immunoSEQ multiplex PCR. V, J and clone size are those of that table, while D and trimming were read from the DNA. The data contain 300,000 to 350,000 clones, 87% of them singletons. The data derive from a study of blood T cell repertoires in COVID-19. The wider study: Samples representing acute and convalescent COVID-19 were sourced from the United States, Italy and Spain. T cells, B-cell-depleted T cells, or PBMCs supplied cDNA or gDNA.

This CDR3 has 13 residues. Deletions cut 0 bases from V and 6 bases from J, with 9 bases between. Germline CDR1 is LGHNA and CDR2 is YNFKEQ. The sample was peripheral blood. The clonotype comes from a man between 18 and 29 years old with active or convalescent COVID-19. The chain employs TRBV4-2 and TRBJ2-7; D ambiguous. CDR3 sequence reads: CASSQDSLREQYF. In nucleotides, the CDR3 is TGTGCCAGCAGCCAAGATTCCCTCCGCGAGCAGTACTTC.